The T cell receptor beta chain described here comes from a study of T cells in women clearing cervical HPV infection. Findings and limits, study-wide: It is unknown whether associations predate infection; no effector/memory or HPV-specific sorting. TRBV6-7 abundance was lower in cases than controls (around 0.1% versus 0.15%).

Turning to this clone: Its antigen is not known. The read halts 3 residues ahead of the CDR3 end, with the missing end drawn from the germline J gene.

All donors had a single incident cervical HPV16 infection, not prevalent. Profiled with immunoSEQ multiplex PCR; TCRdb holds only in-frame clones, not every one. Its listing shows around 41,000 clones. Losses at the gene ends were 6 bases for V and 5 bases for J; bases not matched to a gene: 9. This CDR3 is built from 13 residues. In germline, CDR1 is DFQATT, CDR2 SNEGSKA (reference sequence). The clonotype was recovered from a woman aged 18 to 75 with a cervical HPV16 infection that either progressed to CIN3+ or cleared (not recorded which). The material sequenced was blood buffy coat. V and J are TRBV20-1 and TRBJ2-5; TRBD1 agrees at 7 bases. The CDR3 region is CSAARGGRETQYF. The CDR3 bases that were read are TGCAGTGCGGCAAGAGGGGGCCGCGAGACC.